A single sample is the source of the 23 T cell receptor beta chains below, sequenced in a study of siplizumab effects on memory and regulatory T cells. The protocol was immunoSEQ multiplex PCR, while the TCRdb copy is restricted to in-frame clones and leaves out a portion. The sample has tens of thousands of clones; about 89% are singletons. Sequences were obtained from CD8+ T cells sorted from blood. The receptors derive from a human donor in good health.

The chain recombines TRBV27 with TRBJ2-3, with D possibly being TRBD1 (6 bases). The CDR3 is made up of 15 amino acids. V was clipped by 3 bases and J by 4 bases, with 14 bases between them. Germline lookup yields CDR1 MNHEY and CDR2 SMNVEV (reference sequence). DNA of the CDR3: TGTGCCAGCAGTTTGTCTGGGGGCTCAGCAGATACGCAGTATTTT. Translation: CASSLSGGSADTQYF.

The chain combines TRBV4-1 with TRBJ2-7; D is perhaps TRBD1 (6 bases). This CDR3 contains 15 residues. Germline V lookup: CDR1 MGHRA, CDR2 YSYEKL. The V end lost 4 bases, the J end lost 4 bases, and 17 bases lay between the germline ends. CDR3 in amino acids: CASSRVQGEGYEQYF. For the CDR3, the DNA is TGCGCCAGCAGCCGTGTACAGGGAGAGGGATACGAGCAGTACTTC.

The V call is TRBV4-1, the J call TRBJ2-1, with 7 bases fitting TRBD2. V lost 0 bases and J lost 4; bases outside the gene matches: 9. Germline V gene lookup returns CDR1 MGHRA and CDR2 YSYEKL. The CDR3 extends over 17 amino acids. The CDR3 DNA follows: TGCGCCAGCAGCCAAGATGCCCCCAGCGGGGTATACAATGAGCAGTTCTTC. Translating it yields CASSQDAPSGVYNEQFF.

V usage is TRBV13 and J usage is TRBJ2-3; 9 bases line up with TRBD2. The ends lost 7 bases at V and 0 bases at J; junction bases unmatched: 8. Per the germline V gene, CDR1 is PRHDT and CDR2 is FYEKMQ (reference sequence). There are 16 residues in the CDR3. The CDR3 coding sequence is TGTGCCAGCACCGCAGTAGCGGGGGATAGCACAGATACGCAGTATTTT. Protein sequence: CASTAVAGDSTDTQYF.

The chain recombines TRBV10-1 with TRBJ1-1; D is undetermined. The germline V and J ends were trimmed by 3 bases and 7 bases, with 12 bases remaining between them. The CDR3 spans 13 residues. CDR1 WNHNN and CDR2 SYGVQD come from the germline V gene (reference sequence). The CDR3 bases are TGCGCCAGCAGTGACCATTGGACTAGTGAAGCTTTCTTT. Translation: CASSDHWTSEAFF.

The chain couples TRBV29-1 to TRBJ1-2; maybe TRBD1 (6 bases). Germline CDR1 is SQVTM and CDR2 is ANQGSEA. The V and J ends lost 4 bases and 0 bases respectively, with 18 bases between them. This CDR3 comprises 16 residues. CDR3 region: CSVVAGPRGSNYGYTF. The CDR3 coding sequence is TGCAGCGTTGTGGCGGGCCCTAGGGGGTCTAACTATGGCTACACCTTC. Combining the CDR3 with reference TRBV29-1 and TRBJ1-2 gives the whole variable domain SAVISQKPSRDICQRGTSLTIQCQVDSQVTMMFWYRQQPGQSLTLIATANQGSEATYESGFVIDKFPISRPNLTFSTLTVSNMSPEDSSIYLCSVVAGPRGSNYGYTFGSGTRLTVV.

The chain has TRBV5-1 and TRBJ2-1, with 9 bases aligning to TRBD2. Germline lookup yields CDR1 SGHRS and CDR2 YFSETQ. The CDR3 runs to 15 residues. Germline trimming cut 4 bases from V and 8 bases from J; bases unmatched to any gene: 10. CDR3 DNA sequence: TGCGCCAGCAGCCCTTCGGCGGGAGGGCCGGATGAGCAGTTCTTC. It encodes CASSPSAGGPDEQFF. The full variable domain, with the rest looked up from reference TRBV5-1 and TRBJ2-1, is KAGVTQTPRYLIKTRGQQVTLSCSPISGHRSVSWYQQTPGQGLQFLFEYFSETQRNKGNFPGRFSGRQFSNSRSEMNVSTLELGDSALYLCASSPSAGGPDEQFFGPGTRLTVL.

V is TRBV11-2 and J is TRBJ1-6; D perhaps matches TRBD1 (6 bases). The CDR3 is 15 residues long. CDR1 is SGHAT and CDR2 is FQNNGV in the germline V gene. The V end was cut by 6 bases, the J end by 8 bases, with 17 bases between. The CDR3 DNA reads as TGTGCCAGCAGAATTAGAGGGGGAGTTGATTCACCCCTCCACTTT. Protein: CASRIRGGVDSPLHF.

J is TRBJ2-2 and V is TRBV4-2; 9 nucleotides line up with TRBD2. The junction had 0 bases not matched to a gene; V was cut back by 0 bases and J by 4 bases. This CDR3 comprises 15 residues. The germline CDR1 and CDR2 sequences are LGHNA and YNFKEQ. The CDR3 here is CASSQEAGGTGELFF. CDR3 DNA sequence: TGTGCCAGCAGCCAAGAAGCGGGAGGCACCGGGGAGCTGTTTTTT.

The chain recombines TRBV7-9 with TRBJ2-7; 11 bases align to TRBD1. Looked up from germline, CDR1 is SEHNR and CDR2 is FQNEAQ (reference sequence). The CDR3 runs 16 residues. V shed 5 bases and J 4 bases; nucleotides not matched to a gene: 10. The CDR3 loop reads CASSATGQGALYEQYF. CDR3 DNA: TGTGCCAGCAGCGCCACAGGACAGGGGGCTTTGTACGAGCAGTACTTC.

The rearrangement links TRBV5-4 to TRBJ2-7, with TRBD2 identical over 7 bases. V shed 3 bases and J 6 bases; nucleotides not matched to a gene: 3. CDR3 length: 12 amino acids. Germline V CDR1 and CDR2: SGHNT, YYREEE (reference sequence). CDR3 in DNA: TGTGCCAGCAGCTCACTAGCGTCCGAGCAGTACTTC. Amino acid sequence: CASSSLASEQYF. The full variable domain, in which reference TRBV5-4 and TRBJ2-7 provide the parts outside the CDR3, is ETGVTQSPTHLIKTRGQQVTLRCSSQSGHNTVSWYQQALGQGPQFIFQYYREEENGRGNFPPRFSGLQFPNYSSELNVNALELDDSALYLCASSSLASEQYFGPGTRLTVT.

This chain links TRBV11-2 with TRBJ1-4; the D is unclear. Trimming cost V 2 bases and J 3 bases, with 10 bases left between them. The CDR3 spans 15 residues. The germline CDR1 and CDR2 sequences are SGHAT and FQNNGV. The CDR3 nucleotides are TGTGCCAGCAGCTTAAACTTATCGCCTAATGAAAAACTGTTTTTT. Protein sequence: CASSLNLSPNEKLFF.

The chain employs TRBV4-1 and TRBJ2-7; unclear D gene. Per germline, CDR1 MGHRA and CDR2 YSYEKL. The CDR3 is 15 amino acids. Trimming pared 4 bases from V and 3 bases from J, leaving 16 bases between. Written as DNA, the CDR3 is TGCGCCAGCAGCCCAAATTCGCTGGGCAGCTACGAGCAGTACTTC. Protein product: CASSPNSLGSYEQYF.

V is TRBV9 and J is TRBJ2-1; D remains ambiguous. The germline V gene encodes CDR1 SGDLS and CDR2 YYNGEE. This CDR3 has 14 amino acids. The V and J ends lost 5 bases and 5 bases respectively, with 14 bases between them. The CDR3 DNA reads as TGTGCCAGCAGGGACCGGGCCTCGGACAATGAGCAGTTCTTC. Encoded protein: CASRDRASDNEQFF. Filled out from reference TRBV9 and TRBJ2-1, the complete variable domain reads DSGVTQTPKHLITATGQRVTLRCSPRSGDLSVYWYQQSLDQGLQFLIQYYNGEERAKGNILERFSAQQFPDLHSELNLSSLELGDSALYFCASRDRASDNEQFFGPGTRLTVL.

The chain uses TRBV19 and TRBJ2-5; 8 bases match TRBD1. Trimming took 2 bases from V and 1 from J; bases not matched to a gene: 3. Germline V gene data show CDR1 as LNHDA and CDR2 as SQIVND (reference sequence). The CDR3 is made up of 15 amino acids. Here the CDR3 DNA reads TGTGCCAGTAGTATATGGACAGGGCGCCAAGAGACCCAGTACTTC. Protein: CASSIWTGRQETQYF.

This chain joins TRBV6-5 and TRBJ1-1; 7 nucleotides line up with TRBD1. Trimming at V came to 5 bases and at J to 1 base, leaving 4 bases not matched to a gene. The CDR3 spans 14 residues. Germline V gene lookup returns CDR1 MNHEY and CDR2 SVGAGI. CDR3 residues: CASSEGQQNTEAFF. In DNA, the CDR3 is TGTGCCAGCAGTGAGGGACAGCAGAACACTGAAGCTTTCTTT.

The CDR3 DNA reads as TGTGCCAGCAGTATCCAGGGAAGGACTCTCGAGCAGTACTTC. Its protein is CASSIQGRTLEQYF. V gene TRBV27 combines with J gene TRBJ2-7; D possibly matches TRBD1 or TRBD2 (5 bases each). The CDR3 has 14 amino acids. Per the germline V gene, CDR1 is MNHEY and CDR2 is SMNVEV (reference sequence). The V end lost 5 bases, the J end lost 6 bases, and 17 bases lay between the germline ends.

This rearrangement joins TRBV19 to TRBJ1-1; a possible D gene is TRBD1 (6 bases). Germline-derived CDR1 and CDR2 are LNHDA and SQIVND (reference sequence). CDR3 length equals 16 residues. Trimming left V 6 bases short and J 0 bases short, with 17 bases between. Here the CDR3 reads CASRGGTGILNTEAFF. The CDR3 bases are TGTGCCAGTAGAGGGGGAACAGGGATCTTGAACACTGAAGCTTTCTTT.

CDR3 bases: TGTGCCAGCAGTTTATACCCGAGGGACGAGCAGTACTTC. It translates to CASSLYPRDEQYF. V usage is TRBV6-5 and J usage is TRBJ2-7, with D maybe TRBD2 (5 bases). This CDR3 has 13 amino acids. V was clipped by 4 bases and J by 5 bases, with 12 bases between them. CDR1 is MNHEY and CDR2 is SVGAGI in the germline V gene.

The V gene is TRBV12-5, the J gene TRBJ1-2, with D possibly matching TRBD1 (6 bases). The CDR3 runs 14 residues. V gave up 2 bases and J gave up 2 bases, with 9 bases separating them. Germline V gene data show CDR1 as LGHNT and CDR2 as FRNRAP. For the CDR3, the DNA is TGTGCTAGTGGTTTGTCAGGGGAGAACTATGGCTACACCTTC. Protein sequence: CASGLSGENYGYTF.

The sample holds one count of this clone. The J gene is TRBJ1-2, the V gene TRBV7-9; 10 bases fit TRBD1. The germline gives CDR1 SEHNR, CDR2 FQNEAQ (reference sequence). V was pared by 0 bases and J by 4 bases, with 2 bases of the junction left unmatched. The CDR3 runs to 15 residues. CDR3 nucleotide sequence: TGTGCCAGCAGCTTAGCGGGACAGGGGTTCTATGGCTACACCTTC. Its translation: CASSLAGQGFYGYTF. Full variable domain (rest looked up from reference TRBV7-9 and TRBJ1-2): DTGVSQNPRHKITKRGQNVTFRCDPISEHNRLYWYRQTLGQGPEFLTYFQNEAQLEKSRLLSDRFSAERPKGSFSTLEIQRTEQGDSAMYLCASSLAGQGFYGYTFGSGTRLTVV.

The gene calls are TRBV6-5 and TRBJ2-7; D not certain. The CDR3 has 13 residues. Germline V lookup: CDR1 MNHEY, CDR2 SVGAGI. Between the trimmed V and J ends, which lost 5 bases and 2 bases, there was a span of 10 bases. The CDR3 here is CASSEGYPYEQYF. CDR3 nucleotide sequence: TGTGCCAGCAGTGAAGGGTACCCCTACGAGCAGTACTTC.

This clone is a singleton in its sample. The chain links TRBV6-5 to TRBJ2-2; a possible D gene is TRBD1 (5 bases). V gave up 0 bases and J gave up 4 bases, with 9 bases separating them. The CDR3 has 15 amino acids. Per the germline V gene, CDR1 is MNHEY and CDR2 is SVGAGI. The CDR3 loop is CASSYSVDSTGELFF. CDR3 coding DNA: TGTGCCAGCAGTTACTCGGTAGACAGCACCGGGGAGCTGTTTTTT.